This T cell receptor beta chain stems from a study of blood T cell repertoires in COVID-19. Study at large: In each case, the material was cDNA or gDNA derived from T cells, B-cell-depleted T cells, or PBMCs.

This CDR3 is built from 13 residues. Between the trimmed V and J ends, which lost 4 bases and 2 bases, there was a span of 7 bases. CDR1 SGHDT and CDR2 YYEEEE come from the germline V gene. In the authors' workflow: Counts of nucleated cells, estimated from reference gene primer amplification, were obtained. The repertoire was sequenced with immunoSEQ multiplex PCR; TCRdb's copy has only in-frame clones and lacks some. V, J and clone size are those of that table, while D and trimming were read from the DNA. The sample holds approximately 65,000 clones, 86% seen once. This receptor was identified in a middle-aged man with acute or convalescent COVID-19. V is TRBV5-6 and J is TRBJ1-5; TRBD1 might be the D (5 bases). Source material: peripheral blood. In DNA, the CDR3 is TGTGCCAGCAGCCCACAGGGCAATCAGCCCCAGCATTTT. Translating it yields CASSPQGNQPQHF.